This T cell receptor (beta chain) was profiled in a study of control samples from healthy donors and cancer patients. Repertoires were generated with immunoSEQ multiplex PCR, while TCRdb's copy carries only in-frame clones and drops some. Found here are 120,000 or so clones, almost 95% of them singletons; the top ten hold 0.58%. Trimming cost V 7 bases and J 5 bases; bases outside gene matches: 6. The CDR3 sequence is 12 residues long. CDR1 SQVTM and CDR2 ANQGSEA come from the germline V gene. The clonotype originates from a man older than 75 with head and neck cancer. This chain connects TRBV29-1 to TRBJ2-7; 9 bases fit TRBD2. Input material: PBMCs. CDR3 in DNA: TGCAGCGGGGGCGGCGGGAGGGACGAGCAGTACTTC. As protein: CSGGGGRDEQYF.